This entry is about one T cell receptor beta chain. The same CDR3 can be traced to other DNA sequences in this sample. The record originates from a study of blood T cell repertoires in COVID-19. This CDR3 is built from 13 residues. V was clipped by 2 bases and J by 4 bases, with 9 bases between them. Using immunoSEQ multiplex PCR, the repertoire was profiled, and TCRdb retains in-frame clones only, with some absent. The sample holds 250,000 to 350,000 clones; less than 85% are singletons and the top ten take over 1.3%. Material: peripheral blood. V is TRBV12-3 or TRBV12-4 and J is TRBJ2-7; TRBD2 is a possible D gene (5 bases). This receptor was identified in a human donor with COVID-19, enrolled during active disease. The donor label of this sample is uncertain. The CDR3, as DNA: TGTGCCAGCAGTTTACGGGGTACGTACGAGCAGTACTTC. This sequence encodes CASSLRGTYEQYF.